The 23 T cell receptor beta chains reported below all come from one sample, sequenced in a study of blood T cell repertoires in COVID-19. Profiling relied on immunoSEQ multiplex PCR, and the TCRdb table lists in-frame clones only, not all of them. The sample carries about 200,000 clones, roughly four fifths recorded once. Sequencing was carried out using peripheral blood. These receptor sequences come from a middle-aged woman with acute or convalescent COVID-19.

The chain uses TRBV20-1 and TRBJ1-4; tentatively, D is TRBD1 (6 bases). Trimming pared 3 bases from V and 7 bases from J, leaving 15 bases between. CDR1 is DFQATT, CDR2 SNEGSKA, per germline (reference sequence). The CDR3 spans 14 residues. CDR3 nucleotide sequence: TGCAGTGCTAGTTGGACAGCGGCAGGTGAAAAACTGTTTTTT. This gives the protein CSASWTAAGEKLFF.

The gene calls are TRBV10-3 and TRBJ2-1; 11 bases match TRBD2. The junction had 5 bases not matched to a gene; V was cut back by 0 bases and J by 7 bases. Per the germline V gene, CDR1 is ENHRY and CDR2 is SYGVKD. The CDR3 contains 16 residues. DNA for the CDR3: TGTGCCATCAGTGAGTCTGAACTAGCGGGAGCTAATGAGCAGTTCTTC. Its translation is CAISESELAGANEQFF.

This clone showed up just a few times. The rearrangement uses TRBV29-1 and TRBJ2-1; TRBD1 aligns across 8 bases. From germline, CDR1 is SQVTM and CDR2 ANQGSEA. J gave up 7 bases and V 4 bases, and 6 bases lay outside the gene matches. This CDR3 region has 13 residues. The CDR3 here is CSVGTGSRNEQFF. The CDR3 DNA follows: TGCAGCGTTGGGACAGGGAGTCGGAATGAGCAGTTCTTC.

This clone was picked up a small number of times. CDR3 region: CASSVGGGGATNEKLFF. The CDR3 bases are TGTGCCAGCAGCGTAGGAGGAGGGGGCGCCACTAATGAAAAACTGTTTTTT. The rearrangement uses TRBV9 and TRBJ1-4, with 7 bases that match TRBD1. This CDR3 region has 17 residues. V lost 0 bases to trimming and J lost 2 bases; unmatched junction nucleotides: 7. Germline CDR1 is SGDLS and CDR2 is YYNGEE.

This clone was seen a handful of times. The CDR3 coding sequence is TGCGCCAGCAGCCAAGATTACGGAGGGCGGCTTTACAATGAGCAGTTCTTC. Its protein product is CASSQDYGGRLYNEQFF. The chain carries TRBV4-3 and TRBJ2-1; D is perhaps TRBD2 (6 bases). This CDR3 contains 17 residues. V lost 0 bases to trimming and J lost 4 bases, with 16 bases between them. CDR1 is LGHNA, CDR2 YSLEER, per germline.

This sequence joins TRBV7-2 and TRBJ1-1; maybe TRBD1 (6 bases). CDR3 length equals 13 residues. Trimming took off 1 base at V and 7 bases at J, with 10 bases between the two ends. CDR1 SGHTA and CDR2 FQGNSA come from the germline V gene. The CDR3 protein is CASSLGGGSEAFF. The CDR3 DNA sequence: TGTGCCAGCAGCTTAGGGGGGGGCAGTGAAGCTTTCTTT.

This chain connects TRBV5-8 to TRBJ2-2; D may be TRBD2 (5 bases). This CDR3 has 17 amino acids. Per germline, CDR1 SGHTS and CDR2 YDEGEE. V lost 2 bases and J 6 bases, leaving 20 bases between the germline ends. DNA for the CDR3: TGTGCCAGCAGCTTCTCGACGGGAAGGACCGTCCCCGGGGAGCTGTTTTTT. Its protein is CASSFSTGRTVPGELFF.

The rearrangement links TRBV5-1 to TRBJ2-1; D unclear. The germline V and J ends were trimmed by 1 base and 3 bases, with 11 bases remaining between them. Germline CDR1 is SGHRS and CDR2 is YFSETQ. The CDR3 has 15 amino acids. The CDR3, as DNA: TGCGCCAGCAGCTTGACCCAGACTTTCTACAATGAGCAGTTCTTC. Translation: CASSLTQTFYNEQFF.

This CDR3 is CASRGGPEGTYGYTF. The CDR3 region has the DNA TGTGCCAGCAGAGGGGGCCCGGAGGGGACCTATGGCTACACCTTC. This sequence joins TRBV27 and TRBJ1-2, with 7 bases lining up with TRBD1. The CDR3 is 15 residues long. Unmatched junction bases numbered 11, after V lost 6 bases and J lost 4 bases. Germline loops: CDR1 MNHEY, CDR2 SMNVEV (reference sequence).

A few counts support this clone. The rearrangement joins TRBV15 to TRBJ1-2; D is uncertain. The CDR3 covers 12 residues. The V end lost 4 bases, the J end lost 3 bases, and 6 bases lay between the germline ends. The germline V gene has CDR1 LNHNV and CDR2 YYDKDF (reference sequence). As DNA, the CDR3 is TGTGCCACCAGCAACAGCCACTATGGCTACACCTTC. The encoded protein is CATSNSHYGYTF.

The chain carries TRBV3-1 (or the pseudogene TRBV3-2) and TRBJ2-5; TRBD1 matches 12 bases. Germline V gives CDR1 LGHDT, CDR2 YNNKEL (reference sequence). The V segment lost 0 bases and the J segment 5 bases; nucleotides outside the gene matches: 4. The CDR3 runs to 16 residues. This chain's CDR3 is CASSQEGQGAWETQYF. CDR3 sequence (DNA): TGTGCCAGCAGCCAAGAGGGACAGGGGGCTTGGGAGACCCAGTACTTC.

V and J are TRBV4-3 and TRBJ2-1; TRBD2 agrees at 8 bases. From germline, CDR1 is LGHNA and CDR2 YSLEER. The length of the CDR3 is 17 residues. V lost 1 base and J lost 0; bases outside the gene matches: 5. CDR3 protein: CASSQVRGLDSYNEQFF. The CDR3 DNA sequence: TGCGCCAGCAGCCAAGTCCGGGGACTAGACTCCTACAATGAGCAGTTCTTC.

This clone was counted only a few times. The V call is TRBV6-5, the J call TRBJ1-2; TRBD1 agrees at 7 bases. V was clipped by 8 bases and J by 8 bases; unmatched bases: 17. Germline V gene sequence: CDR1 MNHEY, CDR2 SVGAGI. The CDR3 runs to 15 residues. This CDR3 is CASSTRGQGVLGYTF. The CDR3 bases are TGTGCCAGCTCTACAAGGGGGCAGGGGGTTTTGGGCTACACCTTC.

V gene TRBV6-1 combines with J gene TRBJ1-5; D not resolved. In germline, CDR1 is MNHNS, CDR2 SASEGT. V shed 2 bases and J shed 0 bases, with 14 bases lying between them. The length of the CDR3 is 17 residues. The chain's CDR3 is CASSERWSVNSNQPQHF. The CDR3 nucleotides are TGTGCCAGCAGTGAACGGTGGTCGGTTAATAGCAATCAGCCCCAGCATTTT.

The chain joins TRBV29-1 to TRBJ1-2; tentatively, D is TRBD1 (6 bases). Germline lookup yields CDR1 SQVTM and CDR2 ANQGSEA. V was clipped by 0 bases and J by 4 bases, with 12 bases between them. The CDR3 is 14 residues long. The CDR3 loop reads CSVEESGGGYGYTF. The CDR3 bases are TGCAGCGTTGAAGAGTCGGGGGGCGGCTATGGCTACACCTTC. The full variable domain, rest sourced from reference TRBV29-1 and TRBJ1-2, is SAVISQKPSRDICQRGTSLTIQCQVDSQVTMMFWYRQQPGQSLTLIATANQGSEATYESGFVIDKFPISRPNLTFSTLTVSNMSPEDSSIYLCSVEESGGGYGYTFGSGTRLTVV.

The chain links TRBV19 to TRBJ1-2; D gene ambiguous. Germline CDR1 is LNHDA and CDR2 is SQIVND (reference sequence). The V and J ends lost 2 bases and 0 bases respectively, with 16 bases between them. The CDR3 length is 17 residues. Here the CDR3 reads CASSIHRLAKANYGYTF. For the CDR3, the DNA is TGTGCCAGTAGTATACACCGCCTCGCGAAAGCTAACTATGGCTACACCTTC. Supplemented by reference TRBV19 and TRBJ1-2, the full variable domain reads DGGITQSPKYLFRKEGQNVTLSCEQNLNHDAMYWYRQDPGQGLRLIYYSQIVNDFQKGDIAEGYSVSREKKESFPLTVTSAQKNPTAFYLCASSIHRLAKANYGYTFGSGTRLTVV.

The chain's CDR3 is CASSYPGTGGADTQYF. CDR3 bases: TGTGCCAGCAGTTACCCCGGGACAGGGGGCGCAGATACGCAGTATTTT. This sequence joins TRBV6-5 and TRBJ2-3; 12 nucleotides match TRBD1. J gave up 4 bases and V 2 bases, and 4 bases lay outside the gene matches. Germline V gene data show CDR1 as MNHEY and CDR2 as SVGAGI. The CDR3 covers 16 residues.

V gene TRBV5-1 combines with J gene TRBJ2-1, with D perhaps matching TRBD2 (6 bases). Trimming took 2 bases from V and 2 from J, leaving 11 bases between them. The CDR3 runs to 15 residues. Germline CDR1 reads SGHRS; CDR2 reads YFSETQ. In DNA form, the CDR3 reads TGCGCCAGCAGCTTAACTAGCCCTGCCTACAATGAGCAGTTCTTC. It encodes CASSLTSPAYNEQFF.

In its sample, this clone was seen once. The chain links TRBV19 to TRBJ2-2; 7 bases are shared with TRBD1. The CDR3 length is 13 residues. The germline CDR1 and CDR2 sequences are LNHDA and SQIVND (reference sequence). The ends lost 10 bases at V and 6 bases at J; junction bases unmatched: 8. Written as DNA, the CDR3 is TGTGCCACCAAGACAGGGTTATCCGGGGAGCTGTTTTTT. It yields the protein CATKTGLSGELFF.

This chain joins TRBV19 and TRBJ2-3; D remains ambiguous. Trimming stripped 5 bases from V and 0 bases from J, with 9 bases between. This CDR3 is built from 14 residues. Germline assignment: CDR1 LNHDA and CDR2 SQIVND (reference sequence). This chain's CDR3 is CASSPAPSTDTQYF. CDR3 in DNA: TGTGCCAGTAGTCCAGCGCCAAGCACAGATACGCAGTATTTT.

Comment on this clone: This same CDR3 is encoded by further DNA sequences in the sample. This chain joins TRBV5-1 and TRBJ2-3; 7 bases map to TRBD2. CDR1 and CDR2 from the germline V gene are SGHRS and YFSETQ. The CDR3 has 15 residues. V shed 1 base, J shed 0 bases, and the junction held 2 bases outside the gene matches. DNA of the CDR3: TGCGCCAGCAGCTTGCGGGGGGTTAGCACAGATACGCAGTATTTT. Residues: CASSLRGVSTDTQYF.

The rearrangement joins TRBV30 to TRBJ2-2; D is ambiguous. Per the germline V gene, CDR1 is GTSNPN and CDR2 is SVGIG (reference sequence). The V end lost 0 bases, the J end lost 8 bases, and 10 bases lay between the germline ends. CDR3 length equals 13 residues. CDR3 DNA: TGTGCCTGGAGTGTACTACTTACTGGGGAGCTGTTTTTT. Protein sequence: CAWSVLLTGELFF.

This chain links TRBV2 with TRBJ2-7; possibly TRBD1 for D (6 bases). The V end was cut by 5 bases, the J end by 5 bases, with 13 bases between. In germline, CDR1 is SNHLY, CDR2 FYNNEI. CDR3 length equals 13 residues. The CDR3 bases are TGTGCCAGCAGTCTACAGGGATACCACGAGCAGTACTTC. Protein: CASSLQGYHEQYF.